What follows are 20 T cell receptor beta chains derived from one specimen sequenced in a study of T cell clusters in autoimmune cytopenias. Multiplex touch-down PCR amplified TRB using TRB-A and TRB-B pools in one tube. TCRdb re-called the multiplex PCR reads and catalogs CDR3 proteins one per entry, DNA excluded. The specimen's table records over 800 distinct CDR3 sequences. Some 38,000 genome equivalents of blood DNA were amplified for TRB. Sequenced material: peripheral blood. These receptors all come from a human donor with an autoimmune cytopenia or autoimmune hepatitis (not recorded which).

The J gene is TRBJ1-1, the V gene TRBV20-1; TCRdb's D call, TRBD1, is unchecked because there is no DNA. Germline CDR1 reads DFQATT; CDR2 reads SNEGSKA (reference sequence). This CDR3 comprises 19 residues. CDR3 protein: CSARVPRGQGNHMNTEAFF.

Frequency places this clonotype as large (0.1 to 1%). This chain joins TRBV29-1 and TRBJ2-7; TCRdb names TRBD2, which stays unverified in the absence of DNA. This CDR3 is 12 amino acids long. Germline V gene sequence: CDR1 SQVTM, CDR2 ANQGSEA. The CDR3 loop reads CSVELGRREQYF.

In terms of frequency, this clonotype is medium-sized. The chain joins TRBV27 to TRBJ1-6; TCRdb picks TRBD1, but there is no DNA to check that call. Germline lookup yields CDR1 MNHEY and CDR2 SMNVEV (reference sequence). This CDR3 contains 17 residues. The CDR3 spells CASSLSDPGDNNSPLHF.

This chain uses TRBV20-1 with TRBJ1-4. This CDR3 spans 12 amino acids. Germline loops: CDR1 DFQATT, CDR2 SNEGSKA (reference sequence). The CDR3 sequence: CSAHRLGEKLFF.

The chain has TRBV2 and TRBJ1-2; TCRdb's assignment of TRBD1 cannot be checked, as there is no DNA. The CDR3 sequence is 15 residues long. Germline CDR1 reads SNHLY; CDR2 reads FYNNEI. CDR3: CASSAQGQGADGYTF.

CDR3 sequence: CSARLTNTGELFF. V is TRBV20-1 and J is TRBJ2-2. The CDR3 is 13 residues long. Germline V gives CDR1 DFQATT, CDR2 SNEGSKA (reference sequence).

This clonotype counts as medium-sized by frequency. The CDR3 is CAWSVAGAGYTF. This chain uses TRBV30 with TRBJ1-2; TCRdb's D gene call, TRBD1, goes unchecked for lack of DNA. Germline CDR1 and CDR2: GTSNPN and SVGIG (reference sequence). CDR3 length equals 12 residues.

Frequency places this clonotype as medium-sized. V is TRBV6-5 and J is TRBJ2-2; lacking DNA, the TRBD1 call made by TCRdb goes unchecked. Per the germline V gene, CDR1 is MNHEY and CDR2 is SVGAGI. The CDR3 runs 15 residues. CDR3 in amino acids: CASSRGTGYAGELFF.

Measured by frequency, this clonotype is medium-sized. The rearrangement joins TRBV18 to TRBJ1-3; TCRdb outputs TRBD1, but without DNA this stays unchecked. The CDR3 has 15 amino acids. Germline CDR1 is KGHSH and CDR2 is LQKENI. CDR3 in amino acids: CASSPREGAGNTIYF.

This clonotype registers medium-sized by frequency. The V call is TRBV5-6, the J call TRBJ2-2. The length of the CDR3 is 12 residues. Per germline, CDR1 SGHDT and CDR2 YYEEEE. The CDR3: CASSWKGGELFF.

Frequency places this clonotype as large. The V and J genes are TRBV29-1 and TRBJ1-2. This CDR3 contains 13 residues. Germline V gene data show CDR1 as SQVTM and CDR2 as ANQGSEA. CDR3 region: CSVGIGRNYGYTF.

This chain links TRBV10-3 with TRBJ1-1; absent DNA, TCRdb's TRBD1 call cannot be checked. The CDR3 is 13 residues long. The germline V gene encodes CDR1 ENHRY and CDR2 SYGVKD. The CDR3: CAISGAGGTEAFF.

This clonotype is labeled medium-sized based on frequency. The chain combines TRBV6-5 with TRBJ1-6. This CDR3 spans 15 amino acids. Germline-derived CDR1 and CDR2 are MNHEY and SVGAGI. The CDR3 sequence is CASRPSGGNNSPLHF.

By frequency, this clonotype registers medium-sized. The chain is built from TRBV6-1 and TRBJ1-1. Germline loops: CDR1 MNHNS, CDR2 SASEGT. This CDR3 has 14 amino acids. This CDR3 is CASSFDSGNTEAFF.

This clonotype registers medium-sized by frequency. V gene TRBV5-1 combines with J gene TRBJ2-3; the TCRdb call, TRBD1, lacks DNA for checking. This CDR3 comprises 14 residues. Germline V gene data show CDR1 as SGHRS and CDR2 as YFSETQ. The CDR3 protein is CASSLGQGDDTQYF.

The V gene is TRBV11-2, the J gene TRBJ2-3; TCRdb calls TRBD1, which cannot be checked without DNA. The germline gives CDR1 SGHAT, CDR2 FQNNGV. The CDR3 sequence is 12 residues long. This chain's CDR3 is CASRQGTDTQYF.

The V call is TRBV19, the J call TRBJ2-1; TCRdb names TRBD1, which stays unverified in the absence of DNA. The CDR3 runs to 15 residues. CDR1 is LNHDA, CDR2 SQIVND, per germline (reference sequence). CDR3 amino acids: CASSSTGGSYNEQFF. Full variable domain (missing parts from reference TRBV19 and TRBJ2-1): DGGITQSPKYLFRKEGQNVTLSCEQNLNHDAMYWYRQDPGQGLRLIYYSQIVNDFQKGDIAEGYSVSREKKESFPLTVTSAQKNPTAFYLCASSSTGGSYNEQFFGPGTRLTVL.

The V and J genes are TRBV2 and TRBJ1-5; the TCRdb call, TRBD1, lacks DNA for checking. The CDR3 runs to 14 residues. Germline loops: CDR1 SNHLY, CDR2 FYNNEI. CDR3 loop: CASRPGTGDWAQHF.

The J gene is TRBJ1-1, the V gene TRBV11-2; without DNA, the TCRdb call of TRBD1 cannot be checked. The CDR3 sequence is 14 residues long. CDR1 SGHAT and CDR2 FQNNGV come from the germline V gene. CDR3 region: CASSLSRQGLEAFF.

This clonotype is deemed medium-sized by its frequency. V gene TRBV30 combines with J gene TRBJ2-3; TCRdb indicates TRBD2, and absent DNA this call remains unverified. The germline V gene has CDR1 GTSNPN and CDR2 SVGIG (reference sequence). The CDR3 loop spans 13 amino acids. CDR3 protein: CAWSMLGVMVQYF.